Listed here are 8 T cell receptor beta chains from one sample, sequenced in a study of glioma-infiltrating T cells (dated by TCRdb to 2015 to 2016). The data were produced on an Illumina MiSeq. TCR alpha and beta CDR3 regions were amplified with the iRepertoire nested amplicon-rescue multiplex PCR (arm-PCR) platform from RNA. Through fastp at Q25 and MiXCR, TCRdb rebuilt clones from the public reads, retaining in-frame beta chains. Each CDR3 protein appears once, grouped with its most common genes and DNA. A total of approximately 90,000 distinct CDR3 sequences appear in this sample, 23% of them only once. The ten largest account for 6.7% of the sample. The sample comprised glioma tissue, nonneoplastic brain tissue, or PBMCs (not recorded which). These receptors came from a human donor with low-grade glioma or glioblastoma, undergoing nonglioma brain surgery, or in good health (not recorded which).

There are many counts of this clonotype. This chain links TRBV2 with TRBJ1-4; D is possibly TRBD1 (6 bases). CDR3 length equals 14 residues. V was shortened by 6 bases and J by 7 bases, with 15 bases between the two germline ends. Germline CDR1 SNHLY, CDR2 FYNNEI. CDR3: CASSLRGVAEKLFF. CDR3 coding DNA: TGTGCCAGCAGCCTTAGGGGGGTCGCTGAAAAACTGTTTTTT.

This clonotype was counted many times. The chain is built from TRBV2 and TRBJ2-1; TRBD1 or TRBD2 may be the D gene (5 bases each). The CDR3 sequence is 15 residues long. Germline V gene lookup returns CDR1 SNHLY and CDR2 FYNNEI. Deletions cut 6 bases from V and 9 bases from J, with 21 bases between. CDR3 region: CASRRSGTVNGEQFF. Written as DNA, the CDR3 is TGTGCCAGCAGGAGGTCAGGGACGGTAAACGGTGAGCAGTTCTTC.

The sample holds a few counts of this clonotype. The DNA of the CDR3 is TGTGCCAGCAGCAGATCAGGGGGCGCTAACACCGGGGAGCTGTTTTTT. This gives the protein CASSRSGGANTGELFF. This chain uses TRBV7-9 with TRBJ2-2; 8 bases are shared with TRBD1. The CDR3 totals 16 residues. Germline V gives CDR1 SEHNR, CDR2 FQNEAQ (reference sequence). After removal of 5 bases from V and 2 bases from J, the junction contained 7 bases not matched to a gene.

This chain joins TRBV12-3 or TRBV12-4 and TRBJ2-7; 7 bases are a match to TRBD1. CDR3 length: 14 residues. The J segment lost 4 bases and the V segment lost 3 bases, leaving 6 bases of the junction unmatched. DNA of the CDR3: TGTGCCAGCAGTTTCCCGGACAGGATTTACGAGCAGTACTTC. Protein: CASSFPDRIYEQYF.

This clonotype was observed at least ten times. The V and J genes are TRBV6-1 and TRBJ2-3, with 10 positions matching TRBD1. The CDR3 is made up of 15 amino acids. CDR1 and CDR2 (germline): MNHNS, SASEGT. Losses at the gene ends were 4 bases for V and 3 bases for J; bases not matched to a gene: 4. The CDR3 is CASSGDRGQTDTQYF. Written as DNA, the CDR3 is TGTGCCAGCAGTGGAGACAGGGGGCAGACAGATACGCAGTATTTT.

There are many counts of this clonotype. An end of the junction does not agree with germline; a read error may underlie this. The chain couples TRBV7-2 to TRBJ2-5, with unresolved D. There are 15 residues in the CDR3. From germline, CDR1 is SGHTA and CDR2 FQGNSA. The CDR3 DNA is TGTGCCAGCAGCCCCCTAAGGACGGCACAAGGGACCCAGTACTTC. This codes for CASSPLRTAQGTQYF.

This clonotype was detected many times. The chain combines TRBV20-1 with TRBJ2-5; 7 positions match TRBD2. The germline V gene encodes CDR1 DFQATT and CDR2 SNEGSKA (reference sequence). The V segment lost 3 bases and the J segment 5 bases; nucleotides outside the gene matches: 6. CDR3 length: 13 amino acids. As DNA, the CDR3 is TGCAGTGCTAGCGGGAGGCCCTTGGAGACCCAGTACTTC. Protein sequence: CSASGRPLETQYF.

As concerns this clonotype: It may be a read error: a sequence one base away is much more abundant. This sequence joins TRBV6-5 and TRBJ2-3; maybe TRBD2 (5 bases). With 0 bases removed from V and 2 bases from J, the gap between germline ends came to 15 bases. CDR1 and CDR2 from the germline V gene are MNHEY and SVGAGI. This CDR3 has 17 amino acids. CDR3 DNA: TGTGCCAGCAGTTACTCCCGACTAACGCGATTCACAGATACGCAGTATTTT. Translation: CASSYSRLTRFTDTQYF.